This TCR beta chain is from a study of Tregs in tolerant kidney transplant recipients. The study's findings and limits: Few patients were studied, so findings need validation in larger groups. Biological reproducibility was not directly addressed in this study. Expanding Tregs on activated donor B cells appeared to best identify donor-specific TCRbeta clones.

Thawed PBMCs were FACS-sorted into unstimulated CD4+CD25+CD127- regulatory T cells, CD4+CD25- non-regulatory cells, CD4 and CD8 cells. As concerns this clone: Its antigen is as yet unknown.

The method was immunoSEQ multiplex PCR; TCRdb's version includes in-frame clones alone and lacks a portion of them. The table shows over 50,000 clones, with around 88% occurring only once. The sequence was collected from a human donor in good health. Specimen: CD4+ T cells from blood.

CDR3 protein: CASSFRGIPPNTIYF. The CDR3 nucleotides are TGTGCCAGCAGCTTCCGGGGCATCCCGCCAAACACCATATATTTT. The rearrangement uses TRBV7-2 and TRBJ1-3; D possibly corresponds to TRBD1 (5 bases). The CDR3 covers 15 residues. V was trimmed by 3 bases and J by 6 bases, leaving 15 bases between them. Germline V gives CDR1 SGHTA, CDR2 FQGNSA.